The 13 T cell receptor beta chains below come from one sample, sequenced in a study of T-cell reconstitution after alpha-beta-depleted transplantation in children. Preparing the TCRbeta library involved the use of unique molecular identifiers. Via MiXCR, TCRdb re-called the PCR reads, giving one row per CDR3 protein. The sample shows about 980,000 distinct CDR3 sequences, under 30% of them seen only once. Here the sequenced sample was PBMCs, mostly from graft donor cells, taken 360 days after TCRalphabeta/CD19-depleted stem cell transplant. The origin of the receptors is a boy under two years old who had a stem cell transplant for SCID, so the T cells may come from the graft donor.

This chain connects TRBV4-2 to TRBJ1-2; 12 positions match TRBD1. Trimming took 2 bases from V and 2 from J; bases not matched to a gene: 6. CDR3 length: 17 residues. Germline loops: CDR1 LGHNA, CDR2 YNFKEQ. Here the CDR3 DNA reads TGTGCCAGCAGCCAATTGGGACAGGGGGCGATGAACTATGGCTACACCTTC. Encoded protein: CASSQLGQGAMNYGYTF.

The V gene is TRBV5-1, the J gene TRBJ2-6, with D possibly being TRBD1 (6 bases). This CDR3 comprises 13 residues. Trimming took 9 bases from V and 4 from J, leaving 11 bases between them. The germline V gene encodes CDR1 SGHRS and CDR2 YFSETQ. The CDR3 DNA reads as TGCGCCACGAGGGGGACCGGGGCCAACGTCCTGACTTTC. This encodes CATRGTGANVLTF.

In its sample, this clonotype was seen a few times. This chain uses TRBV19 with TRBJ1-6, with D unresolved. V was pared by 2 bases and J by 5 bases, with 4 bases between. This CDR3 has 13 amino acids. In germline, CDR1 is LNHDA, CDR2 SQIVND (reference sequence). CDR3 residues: CASSIFNNSPLHF. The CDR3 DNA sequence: TGTGCCAGTAGTATATTCAATAATTCACCCCTCCACTTT.

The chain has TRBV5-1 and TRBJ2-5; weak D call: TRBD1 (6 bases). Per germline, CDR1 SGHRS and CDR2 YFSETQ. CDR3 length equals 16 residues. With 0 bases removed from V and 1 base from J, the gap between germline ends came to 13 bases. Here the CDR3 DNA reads TGCGCCAGCAGCTTGGGGACAGCCTCGACCCAAGAGACCCAGTACTTC. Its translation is CASSLGTASTQETQYF.

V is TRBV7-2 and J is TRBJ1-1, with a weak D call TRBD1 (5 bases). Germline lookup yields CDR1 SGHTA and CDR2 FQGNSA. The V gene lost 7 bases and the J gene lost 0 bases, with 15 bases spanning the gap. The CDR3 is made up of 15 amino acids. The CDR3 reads CASTQSRVMNTEAFF. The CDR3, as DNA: TGTGCCAGCACCCAATCCAGGGTGATGAACACTGAAGCTTTCTTT.

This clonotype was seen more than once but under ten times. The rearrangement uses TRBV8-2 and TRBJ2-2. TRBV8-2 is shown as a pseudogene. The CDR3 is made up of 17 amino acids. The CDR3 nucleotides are TGTGCCAGCAGCCCGACGGTTGTCTTACCGAACACCGGGGAGCTGTTTTTT. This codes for CASSPTVVLPNTGELFF.

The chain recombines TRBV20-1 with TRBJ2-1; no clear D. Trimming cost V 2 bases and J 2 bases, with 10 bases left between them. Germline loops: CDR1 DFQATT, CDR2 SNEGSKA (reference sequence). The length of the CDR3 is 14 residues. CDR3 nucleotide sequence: TGCAGTGCTAGAATCCCAGCAACCTACAATGAGCAGTTCTTC. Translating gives CSARIPATYNEQFF.

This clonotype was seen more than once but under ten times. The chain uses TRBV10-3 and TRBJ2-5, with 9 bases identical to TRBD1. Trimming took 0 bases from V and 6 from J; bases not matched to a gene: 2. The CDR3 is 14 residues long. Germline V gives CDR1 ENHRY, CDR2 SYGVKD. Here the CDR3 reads CAISESGQGKTQYF. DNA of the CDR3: TGTGCCATCAGTGAGTCGGGACAGGGAAAGACCCAGTACTTC.

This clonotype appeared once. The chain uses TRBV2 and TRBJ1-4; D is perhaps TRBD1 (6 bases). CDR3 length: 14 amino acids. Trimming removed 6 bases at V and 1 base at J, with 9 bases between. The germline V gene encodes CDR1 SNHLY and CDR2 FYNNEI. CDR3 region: CASSKGVTNEKLFF. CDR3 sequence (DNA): TGTGCCAGCAGCAAGGGGGTAACTAATGAAAAACTGTTTTTT.

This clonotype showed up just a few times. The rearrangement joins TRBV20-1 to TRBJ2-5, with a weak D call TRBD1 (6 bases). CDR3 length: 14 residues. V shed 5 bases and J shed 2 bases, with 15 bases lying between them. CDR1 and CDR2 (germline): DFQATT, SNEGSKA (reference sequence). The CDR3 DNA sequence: TGCAGTGCTGACGGACAGATAAATCAAGAGACCCAGTACTTC. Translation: CSADGQINQETQYF.

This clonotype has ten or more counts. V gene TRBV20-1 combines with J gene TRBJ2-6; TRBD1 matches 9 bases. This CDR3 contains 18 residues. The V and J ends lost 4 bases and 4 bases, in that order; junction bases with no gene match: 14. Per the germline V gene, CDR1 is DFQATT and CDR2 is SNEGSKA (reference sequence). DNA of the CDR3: TGCAGTGCTATTTCGGTACAGGGGGCTTCGTCCGGGGCCAACGTCCTGACTTTC. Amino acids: CSAISVQGASSGANVLTF.

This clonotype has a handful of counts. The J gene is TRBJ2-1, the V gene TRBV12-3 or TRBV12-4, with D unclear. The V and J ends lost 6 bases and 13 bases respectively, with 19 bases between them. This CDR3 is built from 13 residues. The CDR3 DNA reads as TGTGCCAGCAGCCCCCTCTATTATACCCCTCAGTTCTTC. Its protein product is CASSPLYYTPQFF.

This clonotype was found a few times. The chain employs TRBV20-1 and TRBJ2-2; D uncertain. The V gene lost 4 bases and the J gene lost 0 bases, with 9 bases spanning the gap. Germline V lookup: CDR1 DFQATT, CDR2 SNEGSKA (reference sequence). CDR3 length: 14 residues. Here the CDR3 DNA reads TGCAGTGCTACAGGCAACACGAACACCGGGGAGCTGTTTTTT. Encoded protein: CSATGNTNTGELFF.